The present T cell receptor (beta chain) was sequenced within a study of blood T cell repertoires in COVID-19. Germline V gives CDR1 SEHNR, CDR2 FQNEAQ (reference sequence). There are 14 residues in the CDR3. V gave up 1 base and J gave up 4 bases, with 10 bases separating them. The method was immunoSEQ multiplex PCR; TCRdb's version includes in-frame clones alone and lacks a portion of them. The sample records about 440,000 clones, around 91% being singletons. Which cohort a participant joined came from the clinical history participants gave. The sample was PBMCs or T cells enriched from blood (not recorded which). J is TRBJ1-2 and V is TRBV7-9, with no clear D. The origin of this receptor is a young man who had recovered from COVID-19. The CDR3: CASSLDLVSYGYTF. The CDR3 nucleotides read TGTGCCAGCAGCTTAGATCTGGTTAGCTATGGCTACACCTTC.